Below, one T cell receptor (beta chain) is given with its context. Antigen specificity is unknown. These data come from a study of somatic mutations in cytotoxic T cells in rheumatoid arthritis. The study, taken as a whole, reports: It was in rheumatoid arthritis patients, but not in healthy controls, that CD8+ clonality increased with age. Neither rheumatoid arthritis patients nor age-matched healthy controls had significantly different CD8+ T-cell clonality from the other group. The study found that the largest CD8+ clone exceeded 20% of CD8+ cells in about an eighth of the roughly 65 patients. A finding that went unadjusted for multiple comparisons was the slight underrepresentation of TRBV07 in rheumatoid arthritis patients.

The length of the CDR3 is 15 residues. Looked up from germline, CDR1 is SGHVT and CDR2 is SQSDAQ. With 5 bases removed from V and 0 bases from J, the gap between germline ends came to 11 bases. Sequencing used immunoSEQ multiplex PCR; TCRdb keeps in-frame clones, though not all of them. In the table there are some 35,000 clones, 70% to 85% of which are singletons. Specimen: CD8+ T cells sorted from blood. This TCR came from a man between 40 and 49 years old in good health. The chain joins TRBV7-4 to TRBJ1-3; perhaps TRBD1 as D (5 bases). CDR3 sequence reads: CASSQGLYSGNTIYF. The CDR3 DNA sequence: TGTGCCAGCAGCCAGGGTCTCTACTCTGGAAACACCATATATTTT.